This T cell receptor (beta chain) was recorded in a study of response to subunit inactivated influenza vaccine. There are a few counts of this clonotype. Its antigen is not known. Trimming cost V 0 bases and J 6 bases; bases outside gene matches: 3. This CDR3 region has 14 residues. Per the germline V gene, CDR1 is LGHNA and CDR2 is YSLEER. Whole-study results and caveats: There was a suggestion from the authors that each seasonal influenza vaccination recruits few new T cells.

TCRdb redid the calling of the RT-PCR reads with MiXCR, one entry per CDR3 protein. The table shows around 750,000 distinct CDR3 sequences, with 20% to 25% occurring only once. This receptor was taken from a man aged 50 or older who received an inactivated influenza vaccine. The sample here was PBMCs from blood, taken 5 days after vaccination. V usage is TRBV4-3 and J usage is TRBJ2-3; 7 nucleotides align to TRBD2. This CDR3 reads CASSQDDGGDTQYF. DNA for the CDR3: TGCGCCAGCAGCCAAGATGACGGGGGGGATACGCAGTATTTT.